The entry below gives a single T cell receptor (beta chain) sequence along with its context. Its antigen is unknown. TCR beta CDR3 region amplification was performed from RNA transcripts. During a first-round RT-PCR of the TCR CDR3, the HTBI primer set was used. TCRdb itself ran the multiplex PCR reads through MiXCR, one entry per CDR3 protein. The table lists fewer than 650,000 distinct CDR3 sequences, about 46% of them singletons. This CDR3 has 12 amino acids. V lost 7 bases to trimming and J lost 11 bases, with 17 bases between them. Germline V gene sequence: CDR1 SNHLY, CDR2 FYNNEI. The sample comes from a study of T cells in Graves' hyperthyroidism and ophthalmopathy. The study, taken as a whole, reports: Clonotypes that were expanded in thyroid above 0.001 mostly appeared in blood too.

Thyroid ultrasound and orbital computed tomography, with clinical symptoms and serum thyroxine and TRAb, informed diagnoses. Source material: peripheral blood or thyroid tissue (not recorded which). The receptor comes from an adult woman with Graves' disease, either hyperthyroidism or ophthalmopathy (not recorded which). This chain joins TRBV2 and TRBJ1-1; possible D gene TRBD1, 5 bases. The CDR3 region is CASKGYKAGAFF. CDR3 coding DNA: TGTGCCAGCAAAGGGTATAAGGCAGGGGCTTTCTTT.